This TCR beta chain was sequenced for a study of Tregs in tolerant kidney transplant recipients. General study results and limits: Biological reproducibility was not directly addressed in this study. The small number of patients limits these findings pending further validation. Activated donor B cell expansion appeared to reveal the most relevant donor-specific TCRbeta repertoire.

The repertoire was sequenced with immunoSEQ multiplex PCR; TCRdb's copy has only in-frame clones and lacks some. The specimen's table records 48,000 or so clones. This CDR3 spans 13 amino acids. V was pared by 6 bases and J by 1 base, with 11 bases between. Germline CDR1 DFQATT, CDR2 SNEGSKA (reference sequence). In the case of this clone: Antigen: not known. Read coverage stops 3 residues before the CDR3 terminus; the germline J gene supplies the remainder.

This clonotype originated in a human donor who received a combined kidney and bone marrow transplant. The rearrangement joins TRBV20-1 to TRBJ2-3; a possible D gene is TRBD2 (5 bases). Sequencing was performed on CD4+ T cells from blood, taken before the transplant. The DNA read from the CDR3 is TGCAGTGCGGTCTGGCGGGGCACAGATACG. Translation: CSAVWRGTDT. The entire CDR3 protein reads CSAVWRGTDTQYF.